The 26 T cell receptor beta chains given below trace back to one sample, sequenced in a study of CD8 T cells in ankylosing spondylitis. Using its own MiXCR run on the 5' RACE reads, TCRdb lists one record per CDR3 protein. The sample shows hundreds of thousands of distinct CDR3 sequences, 20% to 25% of them seen only once. The specimen was blood, either unsorted or a sorted T cell fraction (not recorded which). These receptor sequences come from a female donor with ankylosing spondylitis or in good health (not recorded which).

The V call is TRBV18, the J call TRBJ2-7, with TRBD2 identical over 9 bases. The CDR3 extends over 15 amino acids. Per germline, CDR1 KGHSH and CDR2 LQKENI. The V and J ends lost 2 bases and 3 bases, in that order; junction bases with no gene match: 5. The CDR3 sequence: CASSPEASGIYEQYF. For the CDR3, the DNA is TGTGCCAGCTCACCAGAGGCTAGCGGGATCTACGAGCAGTACTTC.

This clonotype has only a few counts. This chain joins TRBV6-4 and TRBJ1-2; no firm D call. The CDR3 totals 15 residues. Germline V gives CDR1 MRHNA, CDR2 SNTAGT. Trimming removed 6 bases at V and 2 bases at J, with 16 bases between. The CDR3 DNA follows: TGTGCCAGCAGCCTAATGATCGGGCGAAACTATGGCTACACCTTC. Amino acids: CASSLMIGRNYGYTF.

This sequence joins TRBV6-6 and TRBJ1-5; D unclear. Per germline, CDR1 MNHNY and CDR2 SVGAGI (reference sequence). The CDR3 has 13 residues. V was clipped by 4 bases and J by 6 bases, with 10 bases between them. The CDR3 sequence is CASSSEFRQPQHF. For the CDR3, the DNA is TGTGCCAGCAGTTCGGAATTTCGTCAGCCCCAGCATTTT.

This clonotype came up a few times. The gene calls are TRBV3-1 and TRBJ1-1; D is unclear. This CDR3 has 13 residues. Trimming took 4 bases from V and 8 from J, leaving 14 bases between them. Germline loops: CDR1 LGHDT, CDR2 YNNKEL (reference sequence). The DNA of the CDR3 is TGTGCCAGCAGCCGGAGCGAATGGGCAGAAGCTTTCTTT. It codes for CASSRSEWAEAFF.

The chain combines TRBV12-3 or TRBV12-4 with TRBJ1-1; 7 positions match TRBD1. Unmatched junction bases numbered 5, after V lost 6 bases and J lost 4 bases. The CDR3 consists of 13 residues. The CDR3 bases are TGTGCCAGCAGCTGGGACAGACGCACTGAAGCTTTCTTT. It is translated as CASSWDRRTEAFF.

This clonotype was observed a handful of times. V is TRBV12-3 or TRBV12-4 and J is TRBJ1-4; D is ambiguous. The CDR3 runs to 14 residues. Trimming left V 2 bases short and J 4 bases short, with 8 bases between. The CDR3, as DNA: TGTGCCAGCAGTTTACTGCAGCTTAATGAAAAACTGTTTTTT. Translating gives CASSLLQLNEKLFF.

Only a few counts were recorded for this clonotype. CDR3 residues: CATGASPYEQYF. The CDR3 DNA reads as TGTGCCACTGGAGCCAGTCCCTACGAGCAGTACTTC. The chain couples TRBV6-6 to TRBJ2-7, with D unresolved. The CDR3 is made up of 12 amino acids. V was shortened by 10 bases and J by 2 bases, with 12 bases between the two germline ends. CDR1 MNHNY and CDR2 SVGAGI come from the germline V gene (reference sequence).

This clonotype has ten or more counts. This chain links TRBV4-2 with TRBJ2-6; 9 bases line up with TRBD1. Germline CDR1 and CDR2: LGHNA and YNFKEQ. The ends lost 4 bases at V and 2 bases at J; junction bases unmatched: 12. This CDR3 is 19 amino acids long. CDR3 in amino acids: CASSLATGTGKAGANVLTF. The CDR3 nucleotides read TGTGCCAGCAGCCTGGCAACCGGGACAGGGAAAGCTGGGGCCAACGTCCTGACTTTC.

This rearrangement joins TRBV5-1 to TRBJ2-4; 7 nucleotides align to TRBD2. V gave up 4 bases and J gave up 6 bases; unmatched junction bases: 10. The germline V gene has CDR1 SGHRS and CDR2 YFSETQ. CDR3 length equals 15 residues. In nucleotides, the CDR3 is TGCGCCAGCAGCACTGGCCCCGGGGAGGGAAACATTCAGTACTTC. Translation gives CASSTGPGEGNIQYF.

The rearrangement uses TRBV5-1 and TRBJ2-7, with D possibly being TRBD1 (6 bases). Germline loops: CDR1 SGHRS, CDR2 YFSETQ. The V and J ends lost 0 bases and 4 bases respectively, with 14 bases between them. The CDR3 covers 15 residues. CDR3 amino acids: CASSLDREAWYEQYF. The CDR3 DNA reads TGCGCCAGCAGCTTGGACAGGGAAGCGTGGTACGAGCAGTACTTC.

The CDR3 sequence is CASSIRGNGANEQFF. Written as DNA, the CDR3 is TGTGCCAGTAGTATCAGAGGGAATGGAGCTAATGAGCAGTTCTTC. The chain recombines TRBV19 with TRBJ2-1, with D maybe TRBD2 (5 bases). CDR1 is LNHDA, CDR2 SQIVND, per germline (reference sequence). Trimming stripped 3 bases from V and 7 bases from J, with 16 bases between. CDR3 length: 15 residues.

The V and J genes are TRBV6-5 and TRBJ2-1; TRBD2 agrees at 13 bases. The CDR3 contains 16 residues. Germline-derived CDR1 and CDR2 are MNHEY and SVGAGI. Trimming at V came to 5 bases and at J to 12 bases, leaving 13 bases not matched to a gene. The chain's CDR3 is CASSTRGTSGRVGQFF. CDR3 bases: TGTGCCAGCAGTACCCGGGGAACTAGCGGGAGGGTCGGGCAGTTCTTC.

CDR3 DNA: TGCGCCAGCAGCCACCTTAGACCGGGACAGGGGGCTAAAGCTTTCTTT. This translates into CASSHLRPGQGAKAFF. The rearrangement links TRBV4-3 to TRBJ1-1; 12 bases line up with TRBD1. Germline V gene data show CDR1 as LGHNA and CDR2 as YSLEER. V lost 3 bases, J lost 9 bases, and 11 bases stayed unmatched. CDR3 length equals 16 residues.

The V and J genes are TRBV18 and TRBJ1-6; a possible D gene is TRBD1 (6 bases). The ends were cut back, 8 bases at V and 7 bases at J, with 15 bases in the middle. CDR3 size: 14 residues. In germline, CDR1 is KGHSH, CDR2 LQKENI. Here the CDR3 DNA reads TGTGCCAGCCGACTGGGACATCAAAATTCACCCCTCCACTTT. This translates into CASRLGHQNSPLHF.

This clonotype was seen only a few times. This sequence joins TRBV10-1 and TRBJ2-7; tentatively, D is TRBD1 (5 bases). V lost 3 bases and J 0 bases, leaving 15 bases between the germline ends. Germline V gene lookup returns CDR1 WNHNN and CDR2 SYGVQD (reference sequence). CDR3 length: 16 amino acids. This CDR3 reads CASSDYRTSSSYEQYF. CDR3 sequence (DNA): TGCGCCAGCAGTGATTACCGGACATCGAGCTCCTACGAGCAGTACTTC.

The chain combines TRBV20-1 with TRBJ2-7; TRBD2 matches at 10 bases. V lost 1 base and J lost 3; bases outside the gene matches: 6. Germline values: CDR1 DFQATT, CDR2 SNEGSKA (reference sequence). CDR3 length: 15 amino acids. CDR3 bases: TGCAGTGCTAGAGGGACTAGCGGACGGAGCTACGAGCAGTACTTC. It codes for CSARGTSGRSYEQYF.

This clonotype was observed at least ten times. The gene calls are TRBV20-1 and TRBJ2-5; D gene uncertain. Germline CDR1 and CDR2: DFQATT and SNEGSKA (reference sequence). CDR3 length equals 13 residues. V shed 5 bases and J shed 2 bases, with 12 bases lying between them. The CDR3 nucleotides are TGCAGTGCTCGCCGGACGGCTCAAGAGACCCAGTACTTC. Encoded protein: CSARRTAQETQYF.

This clonotype was seen a handful of times. The chain is built from TRBV3-1 and TRBJ2-5, with D possibly TRBD1 on 5 matching bases. The CDR3 totals 16 residues. Trimming cost V 4 bases and J 2 bases, with 17 bases left between them. The germline CDR1 and CDR2 sequences are LGHDT and YNNKEL (reference sequence). This chain's CDR3 is CASSPGPKRGQETQYF. The CDR3 DNA reads as TGTGCCAGCAGCCCAGGACCCAAAAGGGGACAAGAGACCCAGTACTTC.

This clonotype was counted between two and nine times. The chain is built from TRBV7-2 and TRBJ2-7; 10 bases fit TRBD2. The germline CDR1 and CDR2 sequences are SGHTA and FQGNSA. The CDR3 is made up of 14 amino acids. V was clipped by 4 bases and J by 5 bases; unmatched bases: 5. The CDR3 DNA is TGTGCCAGCAGCTCAATAGCGGGAGGTAACGAGCAGTACTTC. Translation gives CASSSIAGGNEQYF.

This clonotype was detected once. The V gene is TRBV5-4, the J gene TRBJ2-1, with 9 bases fitting TRBD2. The trim removed 0 bases at V and 4 bases at J, leaving 5 bases unmatched. Germline V CDR1 and CDR2: SGHNT, YYREEE (reference sequence). This CDR3 has 16 residues. The CDR3 is CASSLGASGTYNEQFF. The DNA of the CDR3 is TGTGCCAGCAGCTTGGGGGCTAGCGGGACTTACAATGAGCAGTTCTTC.

The V and J genes are TRBV6-1 and TRBJ2-1; 8 nucleotides agree with TRBD2. V shed 0 bases and J 11 bases; nucleotides not matched to a gene: 15. The germline V gene has CDR1 MNHNS and CDR2 SASEGT. CDR3 size: 17 residues. In DNA form, the CDR3 reads TGTGCCAGCAGTGAAGCGCCGAGGACTAGCCTTTATCAGAAGCAGTTCTTC. It codes for CASSEAPRTSLYQKQFF.

This clonotype was counted a few times. The chain employs TRBV29-1 and TRBJ1-2; 8 nucleotides agree with TRBD1. Per germline, CDR1 SQVTM and CDR2 ANQGSEA. This CDR3 has 12 residues. Unmatched junction bases numbered 6, after V lost 7 bases and J lost 5 bases. The DNA for the CDR3 is TGCAGCGCGCTACAGGGGGGATATGGCTACACCTTC. As protein: CSALQGGYGYTF.

The chain combines TRBV5-5 with TRBJ2-2; no clear D. The germline CDR1 and CDR2 sequences are SGHKS and YYEKEE (reference sequence). Trimming took 4 bases from V and 3 from J, leaving 19 bases between them. The CDR3 loop spans 17 amino acids. The CDR3 is CASSVEPFRFHTGELFF. The CDR3 nucleotides read TGTGCCAGCAGCGTGGAACCTTTTCGGTTCCACACCGGGGAGCTGTTTTTT. Full variable domain (missing parts from reference TRBV5-5 and TRBJ2-2): DAGVTQSPTHLIKTRGQQVTLRCSPISGHKSVSWYQQVLGQGPQFIFQYYEKEERGRGNFPDRFSARQFPNYSSELNVNALLLGDSALYLCASSVEPFRFHTGELFFGEGSRLTVL.

V and J are TRBV27 and TRBJ2-2; 8 bases align to TRBD1. CDR1 MNHEY and CDR2 SMNVEV come from the germline V gene (reference sequence). The CDR3 length is 16 residues. V dropped 10 bases and J dropped 0; count of bases not matched to a gene: 10. The CDR3 spells CATKINRGTNTGELFF. For the CDR3, the DNA is TGTGCCACCAAGATCAACAGGGGGACGAACACCGGGGAGCTGTTTTTT.

The chain carries TRBV5-1 and TRBJ2-1, with D perhaps being TRBD1 or TRBD2 (5 bases each). The CDR3 covers 15 residues. Trimming took 0 bases from V and 9 from J, leaving 16 bases between them. Germline CDR1 reads SGHRS; CDR2 reads YFSETQ. This chain's CDR3 is CASSLGGTHPSEQFF. For the CDR3, the DNA is TGCGCCAGCAGCTTGGGAGGGACCCACCCTTCTGAGCAGTTCTTC.

The rearrangement joins TRBV20-1 to TRBJ2-5; no clear D gene. Germline V gene sequence: CDR1 DFQATT, CDR2 SNEGSKA (reference sequence). The CDR3 is 10 residues long. DNA for the CDR3: TGCAGCGCCCAATCGGGGACCCAGTACTTC. This encodes CSAQSGTQYF.